This T cell receptor beta chain is from a study of T-cell memory formation after mild COVID-19. TCRdb reprocessed the 5' RACE reads via MiXCR and lists one record per CDR3 protein. This table holds about 410,000 distinct CDR3 sequences, roughly 18% found once. General study results and limits: Memory sampled before infection contained some responding clones, suggesting cross-reactive memory joined. The study found contracting CD4+ clones mainly in CM and EM and contracting CD8+ clones in EMRA.

Turning to this clonotype: Its antigen is undetermined.

Germline lookup yields CDR1 SNHLY and CDR2 FYNNEI. The CDR3 is 16 residues long. V was pared by 7 bases and J by 5 bases, with 11 bases of the junction left unmatched. The material sequenced was PBMCs or a T cell subset sorted from them (not recorded which). This sequence joins TRBV2 and TRBJ2-1; 10 bases are a match to TRBD1. The receptor's source is a man between 18 and 29 years old who had mild COVID-19 (a few samples of this study predate the infection). Cell type and time point are not known. The CDR3 loop reads CASILSRDRGHNEQFF. CDR3 DNA sequence: TGTGCCAGCATTCTCTCCCGGGACAGGGGCCACAATGAGCAGTTCTTC.